This entry features one TCR beta chain sequence. The target antigen is unknown. This sample stems from a study of T cell responses to AZD1222 COVID-19 vaccine. Study-wide findings and caveats: Clonal diversity was possibly underestimated; the donors were predominantly white British and more often female.

Libraries were prepared by immunoSEQ multiplex PCR; TCRdb keeps only in-frame clonotypes and omits some of them. Of about 89,000 clones in the sample, around 89% were seen once. The CDR3 runs 14 residues. V lost 1 base to trimming and J lost 5 bases, with 12 bases between them. Per the germline V gene, CDR1 is SGHNT and CDR2 is YYREEE (reference sequence). Sample: peripheral blood, taken 28 days after the second AZD1222 dose. J is TRBJ2-5 and V is TRBV5-4; TRBD1 might be the D (6 bases). This TCR was sampled from an adult who received the AZD1222 COVID-19 vaccine. This chain's CDR3 is CASSLYQGLETQYF. The DNA for the CDR3 is TGTGCCAGCAGCTTGTATCAGGGGCTGGAGACCCAGTACTTC.